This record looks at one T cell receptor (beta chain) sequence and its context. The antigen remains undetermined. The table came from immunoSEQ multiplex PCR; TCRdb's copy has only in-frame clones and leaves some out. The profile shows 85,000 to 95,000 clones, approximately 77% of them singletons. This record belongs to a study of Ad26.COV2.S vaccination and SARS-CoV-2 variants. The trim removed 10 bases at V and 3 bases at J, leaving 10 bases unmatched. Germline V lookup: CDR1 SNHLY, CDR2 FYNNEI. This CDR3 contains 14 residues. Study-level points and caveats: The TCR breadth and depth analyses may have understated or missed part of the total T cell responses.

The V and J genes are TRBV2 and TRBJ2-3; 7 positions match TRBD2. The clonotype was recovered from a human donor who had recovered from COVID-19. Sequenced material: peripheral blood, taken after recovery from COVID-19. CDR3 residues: CAKLAGVFTDTQYF. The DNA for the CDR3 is TGTGCCAAGTTGGCGGGAGTCTTTACAGATACGCAGTATTTT.